This TCR beta chain was captured by sequencing in a study of cytotoxic CD8 clonotypes in ibrutinib-treated CLL. Germline V gives CDR1 GTSNPN, CDR2 SVGIG (reference sequence). CDR3 length equals 14 residues. The V and J ends lost 4 bases and 5 bases, in that order; junction bases with no gene match: 8. Libraries were prepared by immunoSEQ multiplex PCR; TCRdb keeps only in-frame clonotypes and omits some of them. The sample holds hundreds of thousands of clones, around four fifths seen once. Study-wide results and caveats: Clonality rose at ibrutinib response, held steady in sustained remission, and fell toward baseline at progression.

About this clone itself: Its antigen is as yet unknown.

The chain employs TRBV30 and TRBJ2-5, with 9 bases fitting TRBD2. Sequenced here: PBMCs, sampled before ibrutinib treatment. The source of this sequence is a human donor with chronic lymphocytic leukemia. CDR3 DNA sequence: TGTGCCTGGACTCGGACTAGCGAATGGGAGACCCAGTACTTC. This codes for CAWTRTSEWETQYF.